The sequence of this T cell receptor (beta chain) was determined in a study of response to subunit inactivated influenza vaccine. About this clonotype itself: Its specificity is unknown.

The CDR3 is 17 residues long. The V and J ends lost 1 base and 1 base, in that order; junction bases with no gene match: 7. Germline V gene data show CDR1 as SGHRS and CDR2 as YFSETQ. Study-wide points: Researchers suggested that each seasonal influenza vaccination recruits few new T cells.

One entry per CDR3 protein results from TCRdb running MiXCR on the RT-PCR reads. The data hold 650,000 to 800,000 distinct CDR3 sequences, with 18% observed a single time. The source is a man in his fifties who received an inactivated influenza vaccine. The rearrangement links TRBV5-1 to TRBJ1-3, with 8 bases identical to TRBD1. Source: PBMCs from blood, taken around 5 days after vaccination. For the CDR3, the DNA is TGCGCCAGCAGCTTGTGGGGCGACAGGGGTTCTGGAAACACCATATATTTT. This translates into CASSLWGDRGSGNTIYF.